This T cell receptor (beta chain) was sequenced during a study of PD-1 blockade in classical Hodgkin lymphoma. Study observations and caveats: Compared with healthy donors, newly diagnosed patients reportedly showed lower baseline TCR diversity.

CDR3 length equals 14 residues. V lost 5 bases to trimming and J lost 3 bases, with 15 bases between them. Looked up from germline, CDR1 is GTSNPN and CDR2 is SVGIG (reference sequence). About this clone itself: Its antigen remains unidentified.

Relapse after autologous stem cell transplantation occurred in every patient, and brentuximab vedotin exposure varied. Libraries were prepared by immunoSEQ multiplex PCR; TCRdb keeps only in-frame clonotypes and omits some of them. The sample shows about 34,000 clones, less than 85% of them seen only once. The sequence was collected from a human donor with classical Hodgkin lymphoma. This sample comprised peripheral blood mononuclear cells (PBMCs), obtained before the second cycle of nivolumab. The chain is built from TRBV30 and TRBJ2-3; D may be TRBD1 or TRBD2 (5 bases each). CDR3 region: CAWERGIGTDTQYF. The CDR3 DNA follows: TGTGCCTGGGAGAGGGGCATAGGGACAGATACGCAGTATTTT.